This entry lists 12 T cell receptor beta chains sequenced from one sample in a study of OX40 agonist ivuxolimab in advanced cancers. Library preparation used the immunoSEQ multiplex PCR assay. TCRdb obtained this table from immuneACCESS and retained in-frame rearrangements with V and J assigned. These tables miss some clones; where compared with another copy, unresolved V genes account for less than half of the shortfall, and the remainder is unexplained. Within this sample are about 20,000 clones, with 75% to 85% of them counted one time only. Around 33% of the sample belongs to the ten largest clones. This material consisted of CD4+ or CD8+ T cells sorted from blood, taken in a trial of the OX40 agonist ivuxolimab. Receptors were obtained from an adult with an advanced solid tumor such as melanoma, head and neck, liver or kidney cancer.

This sequence joins TRBV6-1 and TRBJ1-1, with D possibly being TRBD1 (5 bases). The ends were cut back, 4 bases at V and 4 bases at J, with 16 bases in the middle. The germline V gene has CDR1 MNHNS and CDR2 SASEGT. This CDR3 has 15 residues. CDR3 in amino acids: CASSAGHFGGTEAFF. CDR3 DNA sequence: TGTGCCAGCAGTGCAGGACACTTCGGAGGCACTGAAGCTTTCTTT.

Comment on this clone: Other DNA sequences from this sample encode an identical CDR3 as well. V gene TRBV7-9 combines with J gene TRBJ1-1; D is undetermined. Trimming shortened V by 0 bases and J by 5 bases, and 4 bases separated the two germline ends. The length of the CDR3 is 12 residues. Germline V gene sequence: CDR1 SEHNR, CDR2 FQNEAQ (reference sequence). In nucleotides, the CDR3 is TGTGCCAGCAGCTTAGCTCCGACTGAAGCTTTCTTT. Translation gives CASSLAPTEAFF.

This clone has a single count. CDR3 sequence reads: CASSLRTSGADEQYF. CDR3 DNA: TGTGCCAGCAGCCTCCGGACTAGCGGGGCGGACGAGCAGTACTTC. The chain joins TRBV4-2 to TRBJ2-7, with 12 bases fitting TRBD2. Germline-derived CDR1 and CDR2 are LGHNA and YNFKEQ. The CDR3 has 15 residues. Germline trimming cut 4 bases from V and 5 bases from J; bases unmatched to any gene: 6.

The genes are TRBV4-1 and TRBJ1-2; D remains ambiguous. This CDR3 is built from 14 residues. The germline gives CDR1 MGHRA, CDR2 YSYEKL. V gave up 0 bases and J gave up 6 bases, with 11 bases separating them. The CDR3 sequence is CASSQEATTDGYTF. The CDR3 region has the DNA TGCGCCAGCAGCCAAGAGGCGACAACGGATGGCTACACCTTC.

This chain uses TRBV4-1 with TRBJ2-2; maybe TRBD2 (6 bases). V was cut by 1 base and J by 6 bases, with 9 bases left in between. Germline V CDR1 and CDR2: MGHRA, YSYEKL. The CDR3 is 14 amino acids. As DNA, the CDR3 is TGCGCCAGCAGCCAAGCTCCGGGGGCCGGGGAGCTGTTTTTT. Encoded protein: CASSQAPGAGELFF.

This chain links TRBV18 with TRBJ2-6; D call uncertain. This CDR3 has 16 amino acids. V was clipped by 3 bases and J by 0 bases, with 9 bases between them. Germline V gene lookup returns CDR1 KGHSH and CDR2 LQKENI. The CDR3 protein is CASSPLFGSGANVLTF. The DNA for the CDR3 is TGTGCCAGCTCACCGTTGTTCGGCTCTGGGGCCAACGTCCTGACTTTC.

This clone was picked up many times. Here the CDR3 DNA reads TGTGCCAGCAGCGGTTCGGTCAACTACAATGAGCAGTTCTTC. It yields the protein CASSGSVNYNEQFF. The chain employs TRBV13 and TRBJ2-1, with D unclear. V was pared by 5 bases and J by 3 bases, with 11 bases between. The CDR3 sequence is 14 residues long. Germline V gene lookup returns CDR1 PRHDT and CDR2 FYEKMQ (reference sequence). The full variable domain, with the rest looked up from reference TRBV13 and TRBJ2-1, is AAGVIQSPRHLIKEKRETATLKCYPIPRHDTVYWYQQGPGQDPQFLISFYEKMQSDKGSIPDRFSAQQFSDYHSELNMSSLELGDSALYFCASSGSVNYNEQFFGPGTRLTVL.

This clone was seen many times. V gene TRBV9 combines with J gene TRBJ1-2; the match to TRBD1 covers 8 bases. Germline loops: CDR1 SGDLS, CDR2 YYNGEE. This CDR3 contains 12 residues. The J segment lost 12 bases and the V segment lost 4 bases, leaving 8 bases of the junction unmatched. CDR3 region: CASSSTGVGNTF. The CDR3 coding sequence is TGTGCCAGCAGCTCGACAGGGGTGGGGAACACCTTC.

The genes are TRBV4-3 and TRBJ2-7; TRBD2 aligns across 7 bases. Per germline, CDR1 LGHNA and CDR2 YSLEER. This CDR3 has 15 amino acids. With V trimmed by 1 base and J by 6 bases, 9 bases remained unmatched. As DNA, the CDR3 is TGCGCCAGCAGCCAAGCGGGGGGAGGGATGGTCGAGCAGTACTTC. It yields the protein CASSQAGGGMVEQYF.

This clone is a singleton in its sample. The chain carries TRBV4-1 and TRBJ2-3; no clear D gene. The V gene lost 0 bases and the J gene lost 6 bases, with 10 bases spanning the gap. The CDR3 contains 14 residues. Germline V lookup: CDR1 MGHRA, CDR2 YSYEKL. This chain's CDR3 is CASSQDGPEDTQYF. In DNA, the CDR3 is TGCGCCAGCAGCCAAGACGGCCCCGAGGATACGCAGTATTTT.

The rearrangement joins TRBV5-1 to TRBJ2-7; D call uncertain. The CDR3 is 15 residues long. Deletions cut 3 bases from V and 2 bases from J, with 15 bases between. In germline, CDR1 is SGHRS, CDR2 YFSETQ. The chain's CDR3 is CASSSLGDPAYEQYF. CDR3 DNA: TGCGCCAGCAGCTCCCTTGGGGATCCAGCCTACGAGCAGTACTTC.

This chain links TRBV6-5 with TRBJ2-5; D remains ambiguous. Trimming removed 2 bases at V and 5 bases at J, with 12 bases between. Looked up from germline, CDR1 is MNHEY and CDR2 is SVGAGI. The CDR3 length is 14 residues. CDR3 sequence reads: CASSYATGAETQYF. The CDR3 nucleotides are TGTGCCAGCAGTTACGCGACTGGAGCCGAGACCCAGTACTTC.